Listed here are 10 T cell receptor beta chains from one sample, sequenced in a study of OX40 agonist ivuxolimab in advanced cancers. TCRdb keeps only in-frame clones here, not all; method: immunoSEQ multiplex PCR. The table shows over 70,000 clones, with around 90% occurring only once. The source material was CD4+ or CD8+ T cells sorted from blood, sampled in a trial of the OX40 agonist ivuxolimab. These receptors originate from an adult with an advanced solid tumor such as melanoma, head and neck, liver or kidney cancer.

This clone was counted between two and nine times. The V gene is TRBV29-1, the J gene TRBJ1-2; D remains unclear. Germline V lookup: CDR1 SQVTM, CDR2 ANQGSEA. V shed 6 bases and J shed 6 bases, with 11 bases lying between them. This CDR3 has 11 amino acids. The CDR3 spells CSVDLGNGYTF. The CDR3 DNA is TGCAGCGTGGACCTGGGGAATGGCTACACCTTC.

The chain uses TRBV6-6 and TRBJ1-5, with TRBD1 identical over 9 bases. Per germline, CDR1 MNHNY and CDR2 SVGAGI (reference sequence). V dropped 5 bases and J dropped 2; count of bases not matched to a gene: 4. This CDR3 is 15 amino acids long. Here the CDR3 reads CASSNGDRGNQPQHF. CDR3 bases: TGTGCCAGCAGTAACGGGGACAGGGGCAATCAGCCCCAGCATTTT.

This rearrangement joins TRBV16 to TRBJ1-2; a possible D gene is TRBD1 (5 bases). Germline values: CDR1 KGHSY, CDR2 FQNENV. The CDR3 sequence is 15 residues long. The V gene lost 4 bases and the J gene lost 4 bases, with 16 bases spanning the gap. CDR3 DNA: TGTGCCAGCAGCCGATCGTGGGACGGGAGCTATGGCTACACCTTC. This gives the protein CASSRSWDGSYGYTF.

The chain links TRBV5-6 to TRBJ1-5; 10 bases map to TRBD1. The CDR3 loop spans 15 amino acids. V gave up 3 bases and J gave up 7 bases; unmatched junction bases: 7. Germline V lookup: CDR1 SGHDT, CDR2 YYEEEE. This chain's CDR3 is CASSWGMGQGQPQHF. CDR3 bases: TGTGCCAGCAGCTGGGGGATGGGACAGGGGCAGCCCCAGCATTTT.

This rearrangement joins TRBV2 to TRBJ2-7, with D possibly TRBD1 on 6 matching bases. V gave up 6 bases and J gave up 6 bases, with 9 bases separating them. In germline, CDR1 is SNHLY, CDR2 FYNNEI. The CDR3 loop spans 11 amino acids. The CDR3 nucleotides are TGTGCCAGCAGAGGGACATCCGAGCAGTACTTC. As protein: CASRGTSEQYF.

CDR3 protein: CASSGDRGSSYEQYF. CDR3 in DNA: TGTGCCAGCAGCGGGGACAGGGGTAGTTCCTACGAGCAGTACTTC. This chain connects TRBV7-6 to TRBJ2-7, with 10 nucleotides matching TRBD1. The trim removed 5 bases at V and 1 base at J, leaving 5 bases unmatched. Germline loops: CDR1 SGHVS, CDR2 FNYEAQ. The length of the CDR3 is 15 residues.

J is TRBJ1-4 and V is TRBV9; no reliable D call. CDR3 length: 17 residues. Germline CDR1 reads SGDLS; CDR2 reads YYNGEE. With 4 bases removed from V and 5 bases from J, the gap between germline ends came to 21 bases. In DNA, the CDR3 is TGTGCCAGCAGCACTCGCTGGGCCCCGGGCGAGAATGAAAAACTGTTTTTT. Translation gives CASSTRWAPGENEKLFF.

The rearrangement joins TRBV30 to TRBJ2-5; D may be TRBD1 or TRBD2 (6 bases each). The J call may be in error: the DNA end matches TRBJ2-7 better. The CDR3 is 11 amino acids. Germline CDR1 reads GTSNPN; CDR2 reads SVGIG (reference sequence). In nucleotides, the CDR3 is TGTGCTCGGGACGGGGGCCACGAGCAGTACTTC. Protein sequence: CARDGGHEQYF.

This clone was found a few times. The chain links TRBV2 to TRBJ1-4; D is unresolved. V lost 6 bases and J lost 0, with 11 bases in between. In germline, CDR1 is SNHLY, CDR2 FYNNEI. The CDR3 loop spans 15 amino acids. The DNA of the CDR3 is TGTGCCAGCAGCGCACATGATGCAACTAATGAAAAACTGTTTTTT. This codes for CASSAHDATNEKLFF.

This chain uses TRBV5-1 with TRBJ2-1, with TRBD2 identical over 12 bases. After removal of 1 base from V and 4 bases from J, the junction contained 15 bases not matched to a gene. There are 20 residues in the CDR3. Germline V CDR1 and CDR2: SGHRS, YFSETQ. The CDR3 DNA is TGCGCCAGCAGCTTGACGTACGGTGCTAGCGGGAGGGGAGGTTACAATGAGCAGTTCTTC. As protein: CASSLTYGASGRGGYNEQFF.